Reported below is one TCR beta chain. Other DNA sequences from this sample encode an identical CDR3 as well. The CDR3 runs to 13 residues. The germline gives CDR1 SQVTM, CDR2 ANQGSEA. Unmatched junction bases numbered 3, after V lost 1 base and J lost 7 bases. This record comes from a study of blood T cell repertoires in COVID-19. The overall study: The United States, Italy and Spain supplied acute and convalescent COVID-19 samples. Nucleic acid was either cDNA or gDNA, and it came from T cells, B-cell-depleted T cells, or PBMCs.

Participant reports of clinical history set cohort assignment. Original processing methods: Reference gene primer amplification in the assay estimated nucleated cell counts. Measured with immunoSEQ multiplex PCR; TCRdb has only the in-frame clones, and not every one. V and J calls and clone size are given by that table; D and trimming were obtained from the DNA. The sample comprises 150,000 to 200,000 clones, 80% of which are singletons, and around 3.2% rests with the top ten. The chain carries TRBV29-1 and TRBJ1-2, with 10 bases lining up with TRBD1. Specimen: PBMCs or T cells enriched from blood (not recorded which). The clonotype comes from a woman aged 60-70 years who had recovered from COVID-19. DNA of the CDR3: TGCAGCGTTGAAGGGACAGGGGGATTTGGCTACACCTTC. It encodes CSVEGTGGFGYTF.